This TCR beta chain was sequenced for a study of control samples from healthy donors and cancer patients. Libraries were prepared by immunoSEQ multiplex PCR; TCRdb keeps only in-frame clonotypes and omits some of them. In the table there are roughly 400,000 clones, roughly 90% of which are singletons. V was clipped by 0 bases and J by 3 bases, with 6 bases between them. The CDR3 spans 13 residues. The chain is built from TRBV23-1 and TRBJ2-7; unclear D gene. TRBV23-1 is classed as an ORF, of uncertain function. The sequence was obtained from a man aged 35 to 55 with head and neck cancer. Source material: PBMCs. Here the CDR3 DNA reads TGCGCCAGCAGTCAATCGGTGCACTACGAGCAGTACTTC. This encodes CASSQSVHYEQYF.